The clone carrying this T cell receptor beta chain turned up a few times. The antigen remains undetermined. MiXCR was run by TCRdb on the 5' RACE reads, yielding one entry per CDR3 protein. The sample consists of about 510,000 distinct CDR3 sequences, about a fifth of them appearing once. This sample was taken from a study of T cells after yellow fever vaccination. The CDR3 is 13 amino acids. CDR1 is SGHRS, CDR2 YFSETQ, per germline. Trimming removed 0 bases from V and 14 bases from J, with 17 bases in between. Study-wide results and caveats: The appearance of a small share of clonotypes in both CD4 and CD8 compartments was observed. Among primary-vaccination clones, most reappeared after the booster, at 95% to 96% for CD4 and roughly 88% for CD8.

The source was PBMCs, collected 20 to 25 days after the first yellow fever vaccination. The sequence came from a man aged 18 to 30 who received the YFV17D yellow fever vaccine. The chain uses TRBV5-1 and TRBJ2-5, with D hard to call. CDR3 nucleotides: TGCGCCAGCAGCTTGGAAGGGCGCGCGTTCGATTACTTC. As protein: CASSLEGRAFDYF.